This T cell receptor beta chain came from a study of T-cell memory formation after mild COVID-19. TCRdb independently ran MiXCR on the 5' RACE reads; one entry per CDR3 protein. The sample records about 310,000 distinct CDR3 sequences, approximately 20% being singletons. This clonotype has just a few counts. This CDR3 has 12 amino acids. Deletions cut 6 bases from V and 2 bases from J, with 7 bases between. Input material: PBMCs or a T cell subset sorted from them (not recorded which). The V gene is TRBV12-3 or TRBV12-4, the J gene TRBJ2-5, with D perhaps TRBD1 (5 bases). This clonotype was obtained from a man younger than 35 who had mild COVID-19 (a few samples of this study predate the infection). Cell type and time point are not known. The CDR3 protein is CASSREQETQYF. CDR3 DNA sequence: TGTGCCAGCAGCAGGGAACAAGAGACCCAGTACTTC.